Following are 27 T cell receptor beta chains from one sample sequenced in a study of Ad26.COV2.S vaccination and SARS-CoV-2 variants. This sample's treatment: over 15 received Ad26.COV2.S at low or high dose, single or two shots; several received placebo; per-sample allocation not given. Following the first vaccine or placebo injection, samples were taken on day 63. The table came from immunoSEQ multiplex PCR; TCRdb's copy has only in-frame clones and leaves some out. The sample has roughly 390,000 clones, roughly nine tenths seen once. The sample in question was peripheral blood, obtained in a trial of Ad26.COV2.S vaccine versus placebo. The receptors were sampled from a person between 18 and 65 years old who received the Ad26.COV2.S COVID-19 vaccine or a placebo.

V is TRBV6-2 or TRBV6-3 and J is TRBJ2-1; TRBD2 is a possible D gene (5 bases). The CDR3 sequence is 15 residues long. V was clipped by 2 bases and J by 0 bases, with 8 bases between them. Germline-derived CDR1 and CDR2 are MNHEY and SVGEGT. Here the CDR3 DNA reads TGTGCCAGCAGTTACCTCGGGATCTCCTACAATGAGCAGTTCTTC. Protein product: CASSYLGISYNEQFF.

This clone was picked up a small number of times. This chain links TRBV6-5 with TRBJ1-2, with TRBD1 as a possible D gene (6 bases). The germline gives CDR1 MNHEY, CDR2 SVGAGI. Trimming left V 0 bases short and J 5 bases short, with 16 bases between. The CDR3 loop spans 16 amino acids. CDR3 nucleotide sequence: TGTGCCAGCAGTTACTCCTCTGTGGATAGGGGGTATGGCTACACCTTC. It translates to CASSYSSVDRGYGYTF.

In this sample, this clone turned up once. The V and J genes are TRBV4-1 and TRBJ1-2; a weak D match, TRBD1 (5 bases). The CDR3 has 17 amino acids. The ends were cut back, 0 bases at V and 4 bases at J, with 18 bases in the middle. From germline, CDR1 is MGHRA and CDR2 YSYEKL. The CDR3: CASSQDILTANFYGYTF. CDR3 in DNA: TGCGCCAGCAGCCAAGATATTTTGACAGCCAATTTCTATGGCTACACCTTC.

The chain is built from TRBV27 and TRBJ1-4; 10 bases map to TRBD1. This CDR3 contains 13 residues. Germline values: CDR1 MNHEY, CDR2 SMNVEV (reference sequence). V gave up 6 bases and J gave up 8 bases; unmatched junction bases: 3. The CDR3 sequence is CASSLDRGEKLFF. CDR3 DNA: TGTGCCAGCAGCCTGGACAGGGGGGAAAAACTGTTTTTT.

The V call is TRBV6-2 or TRBV6-3, the J call TRBJ2-2, with a tentative D call TRBD2 (5 bases). The CDR3 extends over 15 amino acids. Germline loops: CDR1 MNHEY, CDR2 SVGEGT. V was clipped by 2 bases and J by 2 bases, with 9 bases between them. CDR3 DNA sequence: TGTGCCAGCAGTTACGGACGGGGTAACACCGGGGAGCTGTTTTTT. Protein product: CASSYGRGNTGELFF.

The chain uses TRBV27 and TRBJ2-3, with 7 bases matching TRBD2. This CDR3 is built from 15 residues. Trimming at V came to 10 bases and at J to 5 bases, leaving 15 bases not matched to a gene. Looked up from germline, CDR1 is MNHEY and CDR2 is SMNVEV (reference sequence). This CDR3 is CATKNWGGSGDTQYF. Written as DNA, the CDR3 is TGTGCCACTAAAAATTGGGGGGGTTCGGGAGATACGCAGTATTTT.

The chain recombines TRBV15 with TRBJ1-4, with 7 bases that match TRBD1. The CDR3 has 16 residues. The V gene's germline CDR1 is LNHNV and CDR2 YYDKDF (reference sequence). V lost 4 bases to trimming and J lost 7 bases; unmatched junction nucleotides: 12. The CDR3 DNA follows: TGTGCCACCAGCAACGCCCAACAGGGGTTGGCTGAAAAACTGTTTTTT. Amino acid sequence: CATSNAQQGLAEKLFF.

A few counts support this clone. The chain joins TRBV11-2 to TRBJ1-6, with D perhaps TRBD1 (6 bases). Trimming stripped 0 bases from V and 1 base from J, with 7 bases between. This CDR3 spans 16 amino acids. Germline V gives CDR1 SGHAT, CDR2 FQNNGV. CDR3 region: CASSLEGASYNSPLHF. CDR3 nucleotides: TGTGCCAGCAGCTTAGAGGGGGCTTCCTATAATTCACCCCTCCACTTT.

This clone was seen a few times. The chain combines TRBV19 with TRBJ1-4; TRBD1 matches at 8 bases. CDR1 LNHDA and CDR2 SQIVND come from the germline V gene (reference sequence). This CDR3 comprises 15 residues. V dropped 3 bases and J dropped 6; count of bases not matched to a gene: 6. CDR3 residues: CASSISAGGYEKLFF. The CDR3 DNA sequence: TGTGCCAGTAGTATCTCGGCAGGGGGCTATGAAAAACTGTTTTTT. Supplemented by reference TRBV19 and TRBJ1-4, the full variable domain reads DGGITQSPKYLFRKEGQNVTLSCEQNLNHDAMYWYRQDPGQGLRLIYYSQIVNDFQKGDIAEGYSVSREKKESFPLTVTSAQKNPTAFYLCASSISAGGYEKLFFGSGTQLSVL.

Comments on this clone: This specimen includes other DNA sequences encoding the same CDR3. The chain couples TRBV14 to TRBJ2-5; D not resolved. This CDR3 is 13 amino acids long. With 0 bases removed from V and 3 bases from J, the gap between germline ends came to 5 bases. Germline-derived CDR1 and CDR2 are SGHDN and FVKESK. CDR3 in amino acids: CASSQDLEETQYF. CDR3 bases: TGTGCCAGCAGCCAAGATTTAGAAGAGACCCAGTACTTC.

This clone has more than one count but fewer than ten. The rearrangement joins TRBV10-3 to TRBJ1-6; D call uncertain. CDR3 size: 12 residues. The V end lost 5 bases, the J end lost 3 bases, and 2 bases lay between the germline ends. Germline values: CDR1 ENHRY, CDR2 SYGVKD. As DNA, the CDR3 is TGTGCCATCAGTTTCTATAATTCACCCCTCCACTTT. As protein: CAISFYNSPLHF.

The chain joins TRBV19 to TRBJ1-5; 8 bases fit TRBD1. The CDR3 length is 14 residues. Germline trimming cut 3 bases from V and 7 bases from J; bases unmatched to any gene: 5. The germline V gene has CDR1 LNHDA and CDR2 SQIVND (reference sequence). CDR3 in DNA: TGTGCCAGTAGTATGGAAACAGGGGGGCAGCCCCAGCATTTT. The encoded protein is CASSMETGGQPQHF.

In regard to this clone: Other DNA sequences within the sample encode an identical CDR3. V usage is TRBV2 and J usage is TRBJ1-2; perhaps TRBD1 as D (5 bases). CDR3 size: 13 residues. The V end was cut by 4 bases, the J end by 5 bases, with 11 bases between. Germline CDR1 and CDR2: SNHLY and FYNNEI. The CDR3 coding sequence is TGTGCCAGCAGTGGCGGGGGAATATATGGCTACACCTTC. Protein product: CASSGGGIYGYTF.

The CDR3 DNA is TGTGCCTGGAGTAAACCAGGGCTAGCCTACGAGCAGTACTTC. Its translation is CAWSKPGLAYEQYF. The V call is TRBV30, the J call TRBJ2-7, with D maybe TRBD1 (5 bases). This CDR3 region has 14 residues. Trimming stripped 2 bases from V and 2 bases from J, with 13 bases between. Germline V CDR1 and CDR2: GTSNPN, SVGIG (reference sequence).

The chain recombines TRBV28 with TRBJ1-2; a possible D gene is TRBD1 (5 bases). This CDR3 has 13 residues. V was shortened by 3 bases and J by 3 bases, with 8 bases between the two germline ends. Germline CDR1 reads MDHEN; CDR2 reads SYDVKM. The CDR3 region is CASSLSGDYGYTF. The CDR3 coding sequence is TGTGCCAGCAGTTTGTCGGGGGACTATGGCTACACCTTC.

CDR3 residues: CASGLVPGTGDGYTF. The CDR3 nucleotides read TGTGCTAGTGGTTTGGTACCCGGGACAGGGGATGGCTACACCTTC. The chain joins TRBV12-5 to TRBJ1-2; 10 bases are a match to TRBD1. Germline CDR1 is LGHNT and CDR2 is FRNRAP. V was pared by 0 bases and J by 6 bases, with 4 bases of the junction left unmatched. The CDR3 loop spans 15 amino acids.

The chain has TRBV5-4 and TRBJ2-5; TRBD2 might be the D (6 bases). The CDR3 extends over 15 amino acids. Germline V lookup: CDR1 SGHNT, CDR2 YYREEE (reference sequence). V was cut by 4 bases and J by 5 bases, with 18 bases left in between. This CDR3 is CASSVQGWGEETQYF. The CDR3 nucleotides are TGTGCCAGCAGCGTACAAGGCTGGGGGGAGGAGACCCAGTACTTC.

The rearrangement uses TRBV7-9 and TRBJ1-1; D gene unclear. There are 12 residues in the CDR3. Germline values: CDR1 SEHNR, CDR2 FQNEAQ (reference sequence). V lost 5 bases to trimming and J lost 7 bases, with 11 bases between them. This CDR3 is CASSTSFFEAFF. CDR3 DNA: TGTGCCAGCAGCACAAGTTTTTTTGAAGCTTTCTTT. Combining the CDR3 with reference TRBV7-9 and TRBJ1-1 gives the whole variable domain DTGVSQNPRHKITKRGQNVTFRCDPISEHNRLYWYRQTLGQGPEFLTYFQNEAQLEKSRLLSDRFSAERPKGSFSTLEIQRTEQGDSAMYLCASSTSFFEAFFGQGTRLTVV.

The chain joins TRBV19 to TRBJ2-5; 8 bases are a match to TRBD1. Trimming took 5 bases from V and 2 from J; bases not matched to a gene: 4. The CDR3 extends over 14 amino acids. Germline V CDR1 and CDR2: LNHDA, SQIVND (reference sequence). The CDR3 is CASSRDRTQETQYF. The CDR3 nucleotides read TGTGCCAGTAGTCGGGACAGGACTCAAGAGACCCAGTACTTC.

This chain links TRBV29-1 with TRBJ2-7; D is ambiguous. Germline values: CDR1 SQVTM, CDR2 ANQGSEA. The V end was cut by 5 bases, the J end by 3 bases, with 8 bases between. CDR3 length equals 11 residues. CDR3 coding DNA: TGCAGCGTTCAGGCCCACTACGAGCAGTACTTC. It yields the protein CSVQAHYEQYF.

The gene calls are TRBV9 and TRBJ1-1; D remains ambiguous. Germline V CDR1 and CDR2: SGDLS, YYNGEE. The length of the CDR3 is 15 residues. V shed 4 bases and J shed 2 bases, with 15 bases lying between them. This CDR3 reads CASSPRPSGNTEAFF. The CDR3 nucleotides are TGTGCCAGCAGCCCTAGACCGTCAGGAAACACTGAAGCTTTCTTT.

V is TRBV11-3 and J is TRBJ2-2; D gene unclear. This CDR3 is 13 amino acids long. The germline CDR1 and CDR2 sequences are SGHNT and YENEEA. V gave up 1 base and J gave up 4 bases, with 4 bases separating them. For the CDR3, the DNA is TGTGCCAGCAGCTTAGGGAGCACCGGGGAGCTGTTTTTT. Translated: CASSLGSTGELFF.

The chain carries TRBV5-4 and TRBJ1-1; the D is unclear. Germline CDR1 and CDR2: SGHNT and YYREEE (reference sequence). The ends were cut back, 4 bases at V and 1 base at J, with 14 bases in the middle. The CDR3 runs to 15 residues. CDR3 bases: TGTGCCAGCAGCAACAGCAGGCTTCAGAACACTGAAGCTTTCTTT. Translated: CASSNSRLQNTEAFF.

Worth noting for this clone: The sample holds other DNA sequences that translate to the same CDR3. The CDR3 sequence: CASRGGNYGYTF. In DNA form, the CDR3 reads TGTGCCAGCAGGGGTGGGAACTATGGCTACACCTTC. The rearrangement links TRBV2 to TRBJ1-2, with D unresolved. Germline CDR1 reads SNHLY; CDR2 reads FYNNEI. Trimming cost V 6 bases and J 2 bases, with 7 bases left between them. The CDR3 covers 12 residues.

The chain couples TRBV7-9 to TRBJ1-6; 10 nucleotides agree with TRBD1. Germline lookup yields CDR1 SEHNR and CDR2 FQNEAQ (reference sequence). CDR3 length: 16 residues. Trimming took 1 base from V and 11 from J; bases not matched to a gene: 8. The CDR3 spells CASSLVRGTGVPPLHF. Written as DNA, the CDR3 is TGTGCCAGCAGCTTAGTCCGCGGGACAGGGGTCCCACCCCTCCACTTT.

The chain uses TRBV5-1 and TRBJ2-5, with D possibly matching TRBD2 (5 bases). There are 13 residues in the CDR3. Between the trimmed V and J ends, which lost 1 base and 4 bases, there was a span of 8 bases. In germline, CDR1 is SGHRS, CDR2 YFSETQ. The DNA for the CDR3 is TGCGCCAGCAGCTTGACTAGTCGAGAGACCCAGTACTTC. Translating it yields CASSLTSRETQYF.

The chain uses TRBV11-2 and TRBJ1-5; possible D gene TRBD1, 5 bases. Germline V lookup: CDR1 SGHAT, CDR2 FQNNGV. This CDR3 has 17 residues. V was pared by 1 base and J by 2 bases, with 15 bases between. The CDR3 protein is CASSLVRGRAGNQPQHF. CDR3 bases: TGTGCCAGCAGCTTAGTTAGGGGCAGGGCAGGCAATCAGCCCCAGCATTTT. Complete variable domain (other parts from reference TRBV11-2 and TRBJ1-5): EAGVAQSPRYKIIEKRQSVAFWCNPISGHATLYWYQQILGQGPKLLIQFQNNGVVDDSQLPKDRFSAERLKGVDSTLKIQPAKLEDSAVYLCASSLVRGRAGNQPQHFGDGTRLSIL.